The 22 T cell receptor beta chains given below trace back to one sample, sequenced in a study of CD8 T cells in ankylosing spondylitis. General observations from the study: It appeared that ankylosing spondylitis blood was characterized by a TCR beta motif of eight highly homologous variants.

Each CDR3 protein gets one entry after TCRdb re-called the 5' RACE reads with MiXCR. Of roughly 450,000 distinct CDR3 sequences in the sample, 25% to 30% were seen once. No antigen is known for these receptors. Material for sequencing was blood, either unsorted or a sorted T cell fraction (not recorded which). The receptors were sampled from a male donor with ankylosing spondylitis.

Only a few counts were recorded for this clonotype. The J gene is TRBJ1-1, the V gene TRBV5-1, with 10 bases fitting TRBD1. This CDR3 region has 19 residues. Germline trimming cut 3 bases from V and 7 bases from J; bases unmatched to any gene: 21. Per the germline V gene, CDR1 is SGHRS and CDR2 is YFSETQ. The CDR3 DNA reads TGCGCCAGCAGCTGGGACCCGGGACAGGGGTCCGAAAAGGGGGGTGAAGCTTTCTTT. Translation: CASSWDPGQGSEKGGEAFF.

The chain couples TRBV6-6 to TRBJ2-1; TRBD2 matches 9 bases. Germline values: CDR1 MNHNY, CDR2 SVGAGI (reference sequence). J gave up 4 bases and V 10 bases, and 5 bases lay outside the gene matches. This CDR3 contains 13 residues. CDR3 region: CATRLADYNEQFF. The CDR3 coding sequence is TGTGCCACCCGACTAGCGGATTACAATGAGCAGTTCTTC.

This chain connects TRBV2 to TRBJ1-1; 7 nucleotides line up with TRBD1. Trimming at V came to 11 bases and at J to 1 base, leaving 7 bases not matched to a gene. Germline V lookup: CDR1 SNHLY, CDR2 FYNNEI. This CDR3 is built from 13 residues. CDR3 region: CAGGTDWNTEAFF. The DNA of the CDR3 is TGTGCCGGAGGGACAGATTGGAACACTGAAGCTTTCTTT.

The V gene is TRBV5-1, the J gene TRBJ1-1; possible D gene TRBD1, 5 bases. This CDR3 has 15 residues. Per germline, CDR1 SGHRS and CDR2 YFSETQ. Trimming stripped 1 base from V and 1 base from J, with 11 bases between. In nucleotides, the CDR3 is TGCGCCAGCAGCTTGCTTGGACAAACGAACACTGAAGCTTTCTTT. Its translation: CASSLLGQTNTEAFF.

The rearrangement joins TRBV6-2 or TRBV6-3 to TRBJ2-1; D may be TRBD1 (6 bases). This CDR3 has 12 residues. Germline-derived CDR1 and CDR2 are MNHEY and SVGEGT. The V and J ends lost 7 bases and 16 bases respectively, with 20 bases between them. The DNA for the CDR3 is TGTGCCAGCAACGACCCGGGGACAAGCGCATTCTTC. This codes for CASNDPGTSAFF.

The gene calls are TRBV5-1 and TRBJ1-1, with 7 bases aligning to TRBD1. CDR1 and CDR2 (germline): SGHRS, YFSETQ. The CDR3 loop spans 13 amino acids. V shed 3 bases and J 6 bases; nucleotides not matched to a gene: 5. The CDR3 region is CASSSDRLPEAFF. CDR3 sequence (DNA): TGCGCCAGCAGCTCGGACAGGTTACCTGAAGCTTTCTTT.

This clonotype was recorded many times. This sequence joins TRBV12-3 or TRBV12-4 and TRBJ1-2; D is ambiguous. CDR3 length: 12 amino acids. Trimming took 6 bases from V and 0 from J, leaving 5 bases between them. The CDR3 DNA is TGTGCCAGCAGCTTTTCTAACTATGGCTACACCTTC. It is translated as CASSFSNYGYTF.

In DNA, the CDR3 is TGTGCCAGCAGGGTTTCCAATCAGCCCCAGCATTTT. Translated, it gives CASRVSNQPQHF. This chain connects TRBV12-3 or TRBV12-4 to TRBJ1-5; D is uncertain. CDR3 length: 12 residues. Deletions cut 6 bases from V and 3 bases from J, with 6 bases between.

There are a few counts of this clonotype. The CDR3 here is CASSSFGGHSTDTQYF. In nucleotides, the CDR3 is TGTGCCAGCAGCTCATTTGGAGGCCACAGCACAGATACGCAGTATTTT. The V and J genes are TRBV7-8 and TRBJ2-3; TRBD2 is a possible D gene (5 bases). The CDR3 consists of 16 residues. CDR1 SGHVS and CDR2 FQNEAQ come from the germline V gene. V gave up 4 bases and J gave up 0 bases, with 14 bases separating them.

This rearrangement joins TRBV5-1 to TRBJ2-7; tentatively, D is TRBD1 (6 bases). Germline lookup yields CDR1 SGHRS and CDR2 YFSETQ. V was pared by 4 bases and J by 0 bases, with 17 bases between. This CDR3 has 16 residues. The DNA of the CDR3 is TGCGCCAGCAGCCTAAATGGGGGCGGGCGCTCCTACGAGCAGTACTTC. It specifies CASSLNGGGRSYEQYF.

This clonotype has just a few counts. The chain couples TRBV5-1 to TRBJ2-3; 9 positions match TRBD2. V shed 4 bases and J 5 bases; nucleotides not matched to a gene: 5. In germline, CDR1 is SGHRS, CDR2 YFSETQ. The CDR3 extends over 14 amino acids. CDR3 nucleotides: TGCGCCAGCAGCCTGGGACTAGCCGAAGATACGCAGTATTTT. It translates to CASSLGLAEDTQYF.

This clonotype was found many times. This chain links TRBV7-7 with TRBJ2-3; D gene uncertain. Germline V lookup: CDR1 SSHAT, CDR2 FNYEAQ (reference sequence). V lost 1 base and J 5 bases, leaving 7 bases between the germline ends. The CDR3 length is 13 residues. CDR3 sequence (DNA): TGTGCCAGCAGCTTAGGGGAAGGAGATACGCAGTATTTT. This codes for CASSLGEGDTQYF. Full variable domain (outside the CDR3, taken from reference TRBV7-7 and TRBJ2-3): GAGVSQSPRYKVTKRGQDVTLRCDPISSHATLYWYQQALGQGPEFLTYFNYEAQPDKSGLPSDRFSAERPEGSISTLTIQRTEQRDSAMYRCASSLGEGDTQYFGPGTRLTVL.

This chain links TRBV5-5 with TRBJ2-1; no reliable D call. The germline V gene encodes CDR1 SGHKS and CDR2 YYEKEE (reference sequence). The CDR3 consists of 15 residues. V lost 2 bases and J lost 3, with 12 bases in between. The DNA of the CDR3 is TGTGCCAGCAGCTTTGGGCCAGGTAACTACAATGAGCAGTTCTTC. Protein sequence: CASSFGPGNYNEQFF.

The chain recombines TRBV29-1 with TRBJ2-5; 12 nucleotides agree with TRBD2. The CDR3 runs 14 residues. Germline trimming cut 7 bases from V and 4 bases from J; bases unmatched to any gene: 7. Germline loops: CDR1 SQVTM, CDR2 ANQGSEA. CDR3 DNA sequence: TGCAGCGGAGGACTAGCGGGAAACGGAGAGACCCAGTACTTC. As protein: CSGGLAGNGETQYF.

V gene TRBV5-1 combines with J gene TRBJ2-5; the D gene is possibly TRBD2 (5 bases). The length of the CDR3 is 15 residues. The germline V gene has CDR1 SGHRS and CDR2 YFSETQ. Trimming cost V 5 bases and J 2 bases, with 16 bases left between them. CDR3 nucleotide sequence: TGCGCCAGCAGTACGCTAGCTGGAAAGCAAGAGACCCAGTACTTC. Amino acid sequence: CASSTLAGKQETQYF.

This clonotype was seen a handful of times. This sequence joins TRBV7-9 and TRBJ2-5, with TRBD1 identical over 9 bases. V lost 5 bases and J lost 4; bases outside the gene matches: 8. CDR1 is SEHNR, CDR2 FQNEAQ, per germline (reference sequence). This CDR3 region has 15 residues. The CDR3 coding sequence is TGTGCCAGCAGCGCGCGACAGGGGGTAGGAGAGACCCAGTACTTC. This codes for CASSARQGVGETQYF. The whole variable domain, filled in from reference TRBV7-9 and TRBJ2-5, reads DTGVSQNPRHKITKRGQNVTFRCDPISEHNRLYWYRQTLGQGPEFLTYFQNEAQLEKSRLLSDRFSAERPKGSFSTLEIQRTEQGDSAMYLCASSARQGVGETQYFGPGTRLLVL.

This clonotype came up a few times. This chain connects TRBV29-1 to TRBJ2-5; D uncertain. The CDR3 sequence is 12 residues long. Trimming took 4 bases from V and 5 from J, leaving 11 bases between them. Looked up from germline, CDR1 is SQVTM and CDR2 is ANQGSEA. CDR3: CSVGWIGETQYF. CDR3 bases: TGCAGCGTTGGATGGATAGGCGAGACCCAGTACTTC. Based on the CDR3 plus reference TRBV29-1 and TRBJ2-5, the full variable domain is SAVISQKPSRDICQRGTSLTIQCQVDSQVTMMFWYRQQPGQSLTLIATANQGSEATYESGFVIDKFPISRPNLTFSTLTVSNMSPEDSSIYLCSVGWIGETQYFGPGTRLLVL.

Only a few counts were recorded for this clonotype. V usage is TRBV19 and J usage is TRBJ2-3; the D gene is possibly TRBD1 (6 bases). Trimming stripped 4 bases from V and 2 bases from J, with 16 bases between. The CDR3 consists of 16 residues. CDR1 is LNHDA and CDR2 is SQIVND in the germline V gene (reference sequence). CDR3 sequence (DNA): TGTGCCAGTAGTACCCACAGGGATTCGCTCACAGATACGCAGTATTTT. Its protein is CASSTHRDSLTDTQYF.

The chain is built from TRBV6-1 and TRBJ1-4, with 7 bases matching TRBD1. J gave up 4 bases and V 5 bases, and 7 bases lay outside the gene matches. Per the germline V gene, CDR1 is MNHNS and CDR2 is SASEGT. The CDR3 sequence is 15 residues long. The CDR3 DNA reads TGTGCCAGCAGTATGAGGAACAGGGGTAATGAAAAACTGTTTTTT. Protein product: CASSMRNRGNEKLFF.

This clonotype occurred a few times. The V and J genes are TRBV5-1 and TRBJ2-6, with D possibly being TRBD2 (5 bases). This CDR3 spans 16 amino acids. CDR1 SGHRS and CDR2 YFSETQ come from the germline V gene. Trimming left V 6 bases short and J 0 bases short, with 13 bases between. For the CDR3, the DNA is TGCGCCAGCACCCTGGAGGCCTTCTCTGGGGCCAACGTCCTGACTTTC. Translating it yields CASTLEAFSGANVLTF.

This sequence joins TRBV3-1 and TRBJ2-1, with 11 bases matching TRBD2. The CDR3 loop spans 18 amino acids. Per the germline V gene, CDR1 is LGHDT and CDR2 is YNNKEL (reference sequence). V gave up 5 bases and J gave up 4 bases; unmatched junction bases: 13. CDR3 sequence: CASSGDLAGGPVYNEQFF. In DNA form, the CDR3 reads TGTGCCAGCAGCGGAGACTTAGCGGGAGGGCCTGTTTACAATGAGCAGTTCTTC.

The chain employs TRBV5-4 and TRBJ2-5; 8 bases are shared with TRBD1. The CDR3 sequence is 15 residues long. Germline CDR1 SGHNT, CDR2 YYREEE (reference sequence). The V and J ends lost 1 base and 5 bases, in that order; junction bases with no gene match: 7. The chain's CDR3 is CASSLWAGGSETQYF. CDR3 DNA sequence: TGTGCCAGCAGCTTGTGGGCAGGGGGCTCCGAGACCCAGTACTTC. The full variable domain, rest sourced from reference TRBV5-4 and TRBJ2-5, is ETGVTQSPTHLIKTRGQQVTLRCSSQSGHNTVSWYQQALGQGPQFIFQYYREEENGRGNFPPRFSGLQFPNYSSELNVNALELDDSALYLCASSLWAGGSETQYFGPGTRLLVL.